These 22 T cell receptor beta chains came from one sample sequenced in a study of vaccination and CD4 T cells after COVID-19. Regarding treatment: roughly nine-day PBMC culture with coronavirus spike peptide pools or control peptides (ViraFEST assay). Harvesting of the unexposed donor's CD4+ T cells predated the COVID-19 pandemic (2011-2018). The Oncomine TCR Beta short-read assay generated sequence data from the DNA of cultured CD4+ T cells. MiXCR, applied by TCRdb to the PCR reads, yields one record per CDR3 protein. Counted here are about 9,800 distinct CDR3 sequences, more than 35% occurring once; the ten biggest clones make up around 12%. These receptors' antigens are unknown. The sample was CD4+ T cells from blood, cultured in vitro. The source of these receptors is a human donor in good health.

This clonotype was seen a few times. This chain joins TRBV7-2 and TRBJ1-1; no definite D call. CDR1 SGHTA and CDR2 FQGNSA come from the germline V gene. The CDR3 is 14 amino acids. Trimming took 1 base from V and 5 from J, leaving 11 bases between them. In nucleotides, the CDR3 is TGTGCCAGCAGCTTAGAGAGCTTGGGAACTGAAGCTTTCTTT. The encoded protein is CASSLESLGTEAFF.

V is TRBV30 and J is TRBJ1-2, with D tentatively TRBD1 (5 bases). The CDR3 has 10 residues. In germline, CDR1 is GTSNPN, CDR2 SVGIG (reference sequence). Trimming left V 3 bases short and J 7 bases short, with 6 bases between. In DNA, the CDR3 is TGTGCCTGGAGACAGGCTGGCTACACCTTC. Protein product: CAWRQAGYTF. Based on the CDR3 plus reference TRBV30 and TRBJ1-2, the full variable domain is SQTIHQWPATLVQPVGSPLSLECTVEGTSNPNLYWYRQAAGRGLQLLFYSVGIGQISSEVPQNLSASRPQDRQFILSSKKLLLSDSGFYLCAWRQAGYTFGSGTRLTVV.

This sequence joins TRBV30 and TRBJ2-7; D is uncertain. V was pared by 4 bases and J by 5 bases, with 12 bases between. Germline CDR1 GTSNPN, CDR2 SVGIG (reference sequence). This CDR3 has 12 residues. CDR3 in amino acids: CAWKGSSHEQYF. As DNA, the CDR3 is TGTGCCTGGAAAGGCTCCTCGCACGAGCAGTACTTC.

The CDR3 DNA is TGTGCCAGCACCTCAGGGGGCGTAGCCTACGAGCAGTACTTC. It codes for CASTSGGVAYEQYF. The chain employs TRBV28 and TRBJ2-7; 8 bases agree with TRBD1. Germline assignment: CDR1 MDHEN and CDR2 SYDVKM. J gave up 2 bases and V 7 bases, and 7 bases lay outside the gene matches. The CDR3 runs 14 residues.

This clonotype was observed a handful of times. This chain connects TRBV20-1 to TRBJ1-5; D not certain. CDR3 length equals 12 residues. CDR1 DFQATT and CDR2 SNEGSKA come from the germline V gene (reference sequence). Trimming stripped 4 bases from V and 0 bases from J, with 4 bases between. This chain's CDR3 is CSATHSNQPQHF. CDR3 DNA: TGCAGTGCTACACATAGCAATCAGCCCCAGCATTTT.

In its sample, this clonotype was seen a few times. The chain has TRBV6-1 and TRBJ2-7, with 7 bases identical to TRBD2. Germline CDR1 MNHNS, CDR2 SASEGT. V lost 7 bases, J lost 4 bases, and 10 bases stayed unmatched. The CDR3 contains 14 residues. As DNA, the CDR3 is TGTGCCAGCACCCCTCGGGGGGAGGGTTACGAGCAGTACTTC. Encoded protein: CASTPRGEGYEQYF.

The chain uses TRBV7-7 and TRBJ2-5; 12 nucleotides match TRBD2. This CDR3 is built from 15 residues. In germline, CDR1 is SSHAT, CDR2 FNYEAQ (reference sequence). Trimming cost V 4 bases and J 5 bases; bases outside gene matches: 5. The CDR3 DNA reads as TGTGCCAGCAGCTCGCTAGCGGGGGGGCTGGAGACCCAGTACTTC. This codes for CASSSLAGGLETQYF.

The chain employs TRBV18 and TRBJ2-7; possibly TRBD1 for D (5 bases). This CDR3 comprises 13 residues. Germline lookup yields CDR1 KGHSH and CDR2 LQKENI. V was clipped by 2 bases and J by 5 bases, with 10 bases between them. The CDR3 nucleotides are TGTGCCAGCTCACCAACTTCAGGGAACGAGCAGTACTTC. It encodes CASSPTSGNEQYF.

This rearrangement joins TRBV27 to TRBJ1-6; D is undetermined. Trimming removed 3 bases at V and 10 bases at J, with 16 bases between. This CDR3 has 15 residues. Looked up from germline, CDR1 is MNHEY and CDR2 is SMNVEV (reference sequence). Here the CDR3 DNA reads TGTGCCAGCAGTTTTTTAGGCCGCGGCGGGTCACCCCTCCACTTT. Its translation is CASSFLGRGGSPLHF.

There are a few counts of this clonotype. The rearrangement joins TRBV7-8 to TRBJ2-7; D is perhaps TRBD2 (6 bases). The CDR3 contains 15 residues. V was trimmed by 6 bases and J by 5 bases, leaving 20 bases between them. The germline V gene encodes CDR1 SGHVS and CDR2 FQNEAQ. CDR3 loop: CASRLDSWRENEQYF. The DNA of the CDR3 is TGTGCCAGCAGGTTGGACTCTTGGCGGGAAAACGAGCAGTACTTC.

The chain carries TRBV19 and TRBJ1-5; 8 bases are a match to TRBD1. The trim removed 5 bases at V and 4 bases at J, leaving 4 bases unmatched. Germline CDR1 is LNHDA and CDR2 is SQIVND (reference sequence). There are 14 residues in the CDR3. DNA of the CDR3: TGTGCCAGTAGTTTCGGACAGGGAAATCAGCCCCAGCATTTT. Translated, it gives CASSFGQGNQPQHF.

This clonotype came up a few times. V is TRBV6-5 and J is TRBJ1-2; tentatively, D is TRBD1 (5 bases). V dropped 4 bases and J dropped 4 bases, with 28 bases sitting between them. The length of the CDR3 is 19 residues. CDR1 and CDR2 from the germline V gene are MNHEY and SVGAGI. The CDR3 bases are TGTGCCAGCAGTTTCGAGTGGGGGTCAACCATCGGTTCTTCCTATGGCTACACCTTC. As protein: CASSFEWGSTIGSSYGYTF.

About this clonotype: A read error may account for a junction end that differs from germline. The chain links TRBV6-1 to TRBJ1-6, with 10 bases lining up with TRBD1. Germline CDR1 reads MNHNS; CDR2 reads SASEGT. The CDR3 contains 17 residues. CDR3 sequence (DNA): TGTGCCATCAGTGACCGGGACAGGGGATCCTATAATTCACCCCTCCACTTT. Its protein product is CAISDRDRGSYNSPLHF.

The rearrangement links TRBV7-9 to TRBJ1-5, with D uncertain. This CDR3 contains 12 residues. Germline V gives CDR1 SEHNR, CDR2 FQNEAQ (reference sequence). V was trimmed by 1 base and J by 10 bases, leaving 8 bases between them. In DNA form, the CDR3 reads TGTGCCAGCAGCTTAGATATGGAACCCCAGCATTTT. Translation: CASSLDMEPQHF. Drawing the rest from reference TRBV7-9 and TRBJ1-5, the complete variable domain is DTGVSQNPRHKITKRGQNVTFRCDPISEHNRLYWYRQTLGQGPEFLTYFQNEAQLEKSRLLSDRFSAERPKGSFSTLEIQRTEQGDSAMYLCASSLDMEPQHFGDGTRLSIL.

The chain joins TRBV5-1 to TRBJ2-7; D perhaps matches TRBD2 (6 bases). Germline V CDR1 and CDR2: SGHRS, YFSETQ. The CDR3 is 15 residues long. Trimming removed 0 bases from V and 0 bases from J, with 10 bases in between. The CDR3 DNA is TGCGCCAGCAGCTTGGTTAGCGGACGCTCCTACGAGCAGTACTTC. It codes for CASSLVSGRSYEQYF.

This chain connects TRBV15 to TRBJ2-7, with D perhaps matching TRBD2 (5 bases). CDR1 is LNHNV and CDR2 is YYDKDF in the germline V gene (reference sequence). V was trimmed by 0 bases and J by 0 bases, leaving 24 bases between them. The CDR3 has 20 residues. The CDR3 DNA follows: TGTGCCACCAGCAGAGATCTGGGCGGGTTGGTACGGTGGGGCTCCTACGAGCAGTACTTC. Translated, it gives CATSRDLGGLVRWGSYEQYF.

This chain uses TRBV20-1 with TRBJ1-2; D is ambiguous. Trimming took 3 bases from V and 0 from J, leaving 14 bases between them. Germline V gives CDR1 DFQATT, CDR2 SNEGSKA (reference sequence). The CDR3 is made up of 15 amino acids. CDR3 amino acids: CSASIGRSANYGYTF. CDR3 DNA sequence: TGCAGTGCTAGCATCGGCCGCTCCGCTAACTATGGCTACACCTTC.

J is TRBJ1-3 and V is TRBV6-1, with 8 bases fitting TRBD1. Germline trimming cut 7 bases from V and 2 bases from J; bases unmatched to any gene: 4. Germline CDR1 and CDR2: MNHNS and SASEGT. The CDR3 is 14 amino acids. For the CDR3, the DNA is TGTGCCAGCACAACAGGGGGACCTGGAAACACCATATATTTT. Its translation: CASTTGGPGNTIYF.

The J gene is TRBJ1-1, the V gene TRBV18, with D hard to call. The CDR3 is made up of 13 amino acids. The V end was cut by 5 bases, the J end by 6 bases, with 13 bases between. CDR1 and CDR2 from the germline V gene are KGHSH and LQKENI. CDR3 nucleotide sequence: TGTGCCAGCTCAGCCTCGGTTGGTTCTGAAGCTTTCTTT. Translated, it gives CASSASVGSEAFF.

CDR3 coding DNA: TGTGCCAGCAGTTTACAAAAAGGGAACTATGGCTACACCTTC. Its translation is CASSLQKGNYGYTF. This chain joins TRBV27 and TRBJ1-2; D is unclear. The germline CDR1 and CDR2 sequences are MNHEY and SMNVEV (reference sequence). The V end was cut by 2 bases, the J end by 2 bases, with 9 bases between. The CDR3 runs to 14 residues.

The chain couples TRBV15 to TRBJ2-3; the D is unclear. Germline CDR1 is LNHNV and CDR2 is YYDKDF (reference sequence). CDR3 size: 14 residues. Trimming took off 0 bases at V and 2 bases at J, with 6 bases between the two ends. CDR3 region: CATSRDATTDTQYF. The CDR3 DNA reads TGTGCCACCAGCAGAGATGCGACCACAGATACGCAGTATTTT.

This clonotype was detected only a few times. The chain is built from TRBV2 and TRBJ2-7; 7 bases match TRBD2. Looked up from germline, CDR1 is SNHLY and CDR2 is FYNNEI. The CDR3 is 15 amino acids. Trimming at V came to 6 bases and at J to 9 bases, leaving 17 bases not matched to a gene. CDR3 sequence (DNA): TGTGCCAGCAGCGCTACTAGCGTTAGACTAGGGTGGCAGTACTTC. Protein: CASSATSVRLGWQYF.